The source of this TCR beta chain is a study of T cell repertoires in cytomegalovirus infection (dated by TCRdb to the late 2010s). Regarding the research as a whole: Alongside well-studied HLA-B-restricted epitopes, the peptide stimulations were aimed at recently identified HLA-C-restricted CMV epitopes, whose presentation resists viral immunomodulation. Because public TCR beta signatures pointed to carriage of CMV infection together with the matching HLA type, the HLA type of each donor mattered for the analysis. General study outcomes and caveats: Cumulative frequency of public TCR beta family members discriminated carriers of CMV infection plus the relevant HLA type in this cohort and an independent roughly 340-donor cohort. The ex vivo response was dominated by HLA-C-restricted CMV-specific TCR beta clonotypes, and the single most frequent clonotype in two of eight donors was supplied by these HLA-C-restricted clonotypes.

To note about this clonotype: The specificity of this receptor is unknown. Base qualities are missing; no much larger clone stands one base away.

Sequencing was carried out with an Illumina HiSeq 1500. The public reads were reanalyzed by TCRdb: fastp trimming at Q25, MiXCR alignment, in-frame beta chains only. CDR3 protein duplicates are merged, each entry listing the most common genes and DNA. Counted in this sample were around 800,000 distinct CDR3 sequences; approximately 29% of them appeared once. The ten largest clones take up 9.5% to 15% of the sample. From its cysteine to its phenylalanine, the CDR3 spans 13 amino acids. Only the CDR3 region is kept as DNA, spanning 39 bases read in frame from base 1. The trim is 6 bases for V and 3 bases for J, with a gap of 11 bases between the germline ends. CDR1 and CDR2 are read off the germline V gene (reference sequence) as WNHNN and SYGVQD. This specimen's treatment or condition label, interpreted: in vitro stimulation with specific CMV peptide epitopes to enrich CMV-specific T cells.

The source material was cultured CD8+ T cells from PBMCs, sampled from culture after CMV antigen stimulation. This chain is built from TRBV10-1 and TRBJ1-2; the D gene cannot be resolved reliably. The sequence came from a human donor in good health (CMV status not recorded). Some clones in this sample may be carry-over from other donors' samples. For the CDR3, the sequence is CASSDWVDYGYTF. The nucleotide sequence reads TGCGCCAGCAGCGACTGGGTGGACTATGGCTACACCTTC.